This TCR beta chain derives from a study of a mutant IDH1 vaccine in newly diagnosed glioma. From germline, CDR1 is MNHNY and CDR2 SVGAGI (reference sequence). The CDR3 is 13 residues long. A word on this clone: The antigen is not known.

The repertoire was sequenced with immunoSEQ multiplex PCR; TCRdb's copy has only in-frame clones and lacks some. The table records around 57,000 clones, about nine tenths of them present only once. As for time point: week 11, during vaccination. The content of each vaccine dose was 300 ug of mutant IDH1 20-mer peptide, and topical imiquimod accompanied it. This TCR was recovered from a man aged 35 to 55 with glioma. The starting material was PBMCs, obtained from a glioma patient whose treatment included an IDH1 peptide vaccine. V is TRBV6-6 and J is TRBJ2-5; possibly TRBD2 for D (7 bases). The J call may not be correct, given that the DNA end is closer to TRBJ2-7. As DNA, the CDR3 is TGTGCCAGCACCCCGGCGGGGGCCCACGAGCAGTACTTC. Protein: CASTPAGAHEQYF.